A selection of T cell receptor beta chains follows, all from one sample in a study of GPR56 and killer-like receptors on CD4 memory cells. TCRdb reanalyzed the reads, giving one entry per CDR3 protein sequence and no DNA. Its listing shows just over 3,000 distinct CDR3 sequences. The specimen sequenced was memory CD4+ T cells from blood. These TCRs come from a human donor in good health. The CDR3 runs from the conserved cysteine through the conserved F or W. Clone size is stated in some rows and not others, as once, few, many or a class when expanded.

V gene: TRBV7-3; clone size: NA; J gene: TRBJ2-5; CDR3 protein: CASSLGGGWETQYF
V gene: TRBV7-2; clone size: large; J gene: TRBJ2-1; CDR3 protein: CASSFERDIFSYNEQFF
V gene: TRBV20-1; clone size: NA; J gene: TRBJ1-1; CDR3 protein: CSASLWGGAGNTEAFF
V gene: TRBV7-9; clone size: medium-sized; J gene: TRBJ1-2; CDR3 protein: CASSSGDYGYTF
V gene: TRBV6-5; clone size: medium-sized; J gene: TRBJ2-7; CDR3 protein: CASSGYSGEQYF
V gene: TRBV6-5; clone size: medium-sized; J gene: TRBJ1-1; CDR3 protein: CASSYRPNTEAFF
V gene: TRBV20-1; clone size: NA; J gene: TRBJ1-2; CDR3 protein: CSASASGGANYGYTF
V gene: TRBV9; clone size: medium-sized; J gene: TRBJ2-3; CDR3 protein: CASSAIPTSTDTQYF
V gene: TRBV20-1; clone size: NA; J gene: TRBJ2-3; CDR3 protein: CSAKLAVSTDTQYF
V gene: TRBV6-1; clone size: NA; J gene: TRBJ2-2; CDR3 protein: CASSESSGGGYTGELFF
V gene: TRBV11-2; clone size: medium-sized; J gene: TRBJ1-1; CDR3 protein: CASSLQGAGTEAFF
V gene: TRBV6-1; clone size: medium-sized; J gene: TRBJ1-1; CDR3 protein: CASRGLGTEAFF
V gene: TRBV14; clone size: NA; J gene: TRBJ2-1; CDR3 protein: CASSQQRGPYNEQFF
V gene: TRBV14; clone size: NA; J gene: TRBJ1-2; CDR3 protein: CASSPRQGGDGYTF
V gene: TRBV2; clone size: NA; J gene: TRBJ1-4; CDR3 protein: CASSGGRMVFF
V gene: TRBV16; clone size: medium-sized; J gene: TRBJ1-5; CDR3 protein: CASSLDDLGTGRQPQHF
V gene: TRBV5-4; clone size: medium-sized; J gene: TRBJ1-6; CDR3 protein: CASSPTGQFNSPLHF